These T cell receptor beta chains were read from a single sample in a study of T cell responses to AZD1222 COVID-19 vaccine. Clones were read by immunoSEQ multiplex PCR, and TCRdb kept only the in-frame ones, dropping some. Among under 200,000 clones listed, approximately 90% were seen once. The sample here was peripheral blood, taken on day 0 of AZD1222 vaccination. All receptors come from an adult in good health. Each CDR3 is given with its conserved first and last residue. A D gene is named only where the DNA matches it firmly. Part of the rows lack a size; the others show once, few, many or a class for expanded clones.

v_call	d_call	clone_size	j_call	cdr3_nt	cdr3_aa
TRBV28	.	.	TRBJ1-1	TGTGCCAGCAGTCTCCAAACCACAGGGGAAGCTTTCTTT	CASSLQTTGEAFF
TRBV7-2	.	.	TRBJ1-2	TGTGCCAGCAGCTTAGGGCGCCCGGGAGGGGCGGGGGGCTACACCTTC	CASSLGRPGGAGGYTF
TRBV29-1	.	few	TRBJ2-4	TGCAGCGTTAGGGGACACATAAACATTCAGTACTTC	CSVRGHINIQYF
TRBV28	.	few	TRBJ2-3	TGTGCCAGCAGTTTGTACAGCACAGATACGCAGTATTTT	CASSLYSTDTQYF
TRBV6-4	TRBD2	once	TRBJ2-3	TGTGCCAGCAGTGACCTAGCGGGGGGGCCTGCTACGCAGTATTTT	CASSDLAGGPATQYF
TRBV6-1	TRBD1	.	TRBJ1-3	TGTGCCAGCAGTGACTATCGGACAGGGGCTGGAAACACCATATATTTT	CASSDYRTGAGNTIYF
TRBV14	TRBD1	.	TRBJ1-1	TGTGCCAGCAGCACCAGCAGGGGGTTTTTAGTGGGCACTGAAGCTTTCTTT	CASSTSRGFLVGTEAFF
TRBV6-5	.	.	TRBJ2-7	TGTGCCAGCGCCGTACTAGCCGTCGCCTACGAGCAGTACTTC	CASAVLAVAYEQYF
TRBV2	TRBD1	.	TRBJ2-2	TGTGCCAGCAGGGGAGGGACAGGGGTCGGGGAGCTGTTTTTT	CASRGGTGVGELFF
TRBV25-1	TRBD1	.	TRBJ2-7	TGTGCCAGCAGTGAATATATGGGGACAGGGTCCTACGAGCAGTACTTC	CASSEYMGTGSYEQYF
TRBV11-2	.	.	TRBJ2-5	TGTGCCAGCAGCTTAGGCCCGACTCGAGAGACCCAGTACTTC	CASSLGPTRETQYF
TRBV4-2	TRBD2	.	TRBJ2-1	TGTGCCAGCAGCCAAAGGGCGGGGGAGTACAATGAGCAGTTCTTC	CASSQRAGEYNEQFF
TRBV28	TRBD1	.	TRBJ1-5	TGTGCCAGCAATTGGGACAGGCTAAATCAGCCCCAGCATTTT	CASNWDRLNQPQHF
TRBV5-4	.	once	TRBJ2-3	TGTGCCAGCAGCTTCCGATCGGGGGCCCCAGATACGCAGTATTTT	CASSFRSGAPDTQYF
TRBV7-9	TRBD2	.	TRBJ2-7	TGTGCCAGCAGCTCAGTGCAGCGGGGGACATACGAGCAGTACTTC	CASSSVQRGTYEQYF
TRBV5-1	.	.	TRBJ1-4	TGCGCCAGCAGCTTGGAGAGGGGGTTCGGTGAAAAACTGTTTTTT	CASSLERGFGEKLFF
TRBV5-1	.	.	TRBJ1-4	TGCGCCAGCAGCTTGACAGGGCGGGTTTTCGAAAAACTGTTTTTT	CASSLTGRVFEKLFF
TRBV7-2	.	.	TRBJ1-1	TGTGCCAGCAGCTTATATCCCCCTGAAGCTTTCTTT	CASSLYPPEAFF
TRBV20-1	.	.	TRBJ1-1	TGCAGTGCTAGTGGGCCCAACACTGAAGCTTTCTTT	CSASGPNTEAFF
TRBV11-3	TRBD1	.	TRBJ1-2	TGTGCCAGCAGCTCCCGGGACAGTTATAACTATGGCTACACCTTC	CASSSRDSYNYGYTF
TRBV3-1/TRBV3-2	TRBD1	.	TRBJ1-1	TGTGCCAGCAGCCTACGACAGGGGGCTGAAGCTTTCTTT	CASSLRQGAEAFF
TRBV19	.	.	TRBJ1-5	TGTGCCAGTAGTATCCGGGGGATTGTGCCCCAGCATTTT	CASSIRGIVPQHF
TRBV2	TRBD1	.	TRBJ2-1	TGTGCCAGCACTAGAGGCCGACAGGGGGCGGGGGATGAGCAGTTCTTC	CASTRGRQGAGDEQFF
TRBV5-6	.	.	TRBJ2-7	TGTGCCAGCAGCTTGTTGCCGGGGGGCCTTAAGGAGCAGTACTTC	CASSLLPGGLKEQYF
TRBV5-1	TRBD2	.	TRBJ2-3	TGCGCCAGCAAAAAGGGGGCTAGCGGGGTTAGCACAGATACGCAGTATTTT	CASKKGASGVSTDTQYF
TRBV7-2	TRBD1	.	TRBJ1-2	TGTGCCAGCAGCGAAGGACAGGGGGCCTATGGCTACACCTTC	CASSEGQGAYGYTF
TRBV18	.	.	TRBJ1-4	TGTGCCAGCTCACCAGCAGATACAGGGATTGGGTCTGAAAAACTGTTTTTT	CASSPADTGIGSEKLFF
TRBV4-3	.	few	TRBJ2-6	TGCGCCAGCAGCCATCCCGGGCAGACAGGCGAGGATGGGGCCAACGTCCTGACTTTC	CASSHPGQTGEDGANVLTF
TRBV10-3	.	.	TRBJ1-3	TGTGCCATCAGTGACCGTACCTCAGGGTTCACCATATATTTT	CAISDRTSGFTIYF
TRBV19	.	.	TRBJ1-3	TGTGCCAGTTTCGACAGAGAAAACTCTGGAAACACCATATATTTT	CASFDRENSGNTIYF
TRBV29-1	.	.	TRBJ2-5	TGCAGCGTAAGACCGGGACTGCGAACCCAAGAGACCCAGTACTTC	CSVRPGLRTQETQYF
TRBV2	.	.	TRBJ2-3	TGTGCCAGCAGCGGGGACCCCGAAATCACAGATACGCAGTATTTT	CASSGDPEITDTQYF
TRBV2	.	.	TRBJ2-7	TGTGCCAGCAGGACACTCGGCTACGAGCAGTACTTC	CASRTLGYEQYF
TRBV6-2/TRBV6-3	TRBD1	.	TRBJ2-1	TGTGCCAGCAGTTACGACAGGGGGGACTACAATGAGCAGTTCTTC	CASSYDRGDYNEQFF
TRBV7-7	TRBD2	.	TRBJ2-3	TGTGCTAGCGCGACGGGGAGGGGAAGCACAGATACGCAGTATTTT	CASATGRGSTDTQYF
TRBV5-4	TRBD1	.	TRBJ1-1	TGTGCCAGCAGCTCCCACAGACAGGGAGGCGAAGCTTTCTTT	CASSSHRQGGEAFF
TRBV11-3	TRBD2	.	TRBJ2-1	TGTGCCAGCAGCTTGCGGGGGGGAGACAATGAGCAGTTCTTC	CASSLRGGDNEQFF
TRBV6-1	.	.	TRBJ1-3	TGTGCCAGCAGTGAAGCGCAAGGAAACACCATATATTTT	CASSEAQGNTIYF
TRBV14	.	.	TRBJ1-1	TGTGCCAGCAGCCGCGCACTGGGCACTGAAGCTTTCTTT	CASSRALGTEAFF
TRBV28	.	once	TRBJ2-7	TGTGCCAGCAGTTTATCTGGGATAAAATATGGCGAGCAGTACTTC	CASSLSGIKYGEQYF
TRBV11-2	.	.	TRBJ1-3	TGTGCCAGCAGCTTAGTTTACGAACCGGGAAACACCATATATTTT	CASSLVYEPGNTIYF
TRBV3-1/TRBV3-2	TRBD1	.	TRBJ1-1	TGTGCCAGCAGCCCTGGGACAGCCTACACTGAAGCTTTCTTT	CASSPGTAYTEAFF
TRBV6-4	TRBD1	few	TRBJ1-5	TGTGCCAGCAGTGCCGAGGAGGGGGCTAGTCAGCCCCAGCATTTT	CASSAEEGASQPQHF
TRBV7-8	.	.	TRBJ2-3	TGTGCCAGCAGCTTAGGGGAGGGGGGGTTAAATACGCAGTATTTT	CASSLGEGGLNTQYF
TRBV5-1	.	.	TRBJ2-3	TGCGCCAGCAGCTTGCGTCAGCTCACAGATACGCAGTATTTT	CASSLRQLTDTQYF
TRBV12-3/TRBV12-4	.	.	TRBJ1-1	TGTGCCAGCAGCCCCGGGGGTAGCCCTGAAGCTTTCTTT	CASSPGGSPEAFF
TRBV7-9	TRBD2	.	TRBJ2-3	TGTGCCAGCAGCCCTCAGCGGGGCTCCGGCACAGATACGCAGTATTTT	CASSPQRGSGTDTQYF
TRBV7-9	.	.	TRBJ2-6	TGTGCCAGCAGCTCCCGATTTCCTGGGGCCAACGTCCTGACTTTC	CASSSRFPGANVLTF
TRBV10-2	TRBD1	.	TRBJ1-6	TGCGCCAGCAGTTCCGGGACAGGGAGTTCACCCCTCCACTTT	CASSSGTGSSPLHF
TRBV19	.	.	TRBJ2-1	TGTGCCAGTAGCGTGGGGGGGGCGAGGGATGAGCAGTTCTTC	CASSVGGARDEQFF
TRBV19	TRBD2	.	TRBJ2-1	TGTGCCAGTACCCCGACTAGCGTGAGGTACAATGAGCAGTTCTTC	CASTPTSVRYNEQFF
TRBV27	TRBD1	.	TRBJ1-4	TGTGCCAGCAGCCTCAACAGGGGAACTAATGAAAAACTGTTTTTT	CASSLNRGTNEKLFF